Below, 21 T cell receptor beta chains from the same sample are listed, as sequenced in a study of post-analysis software for immune sequencing data. Built from TCR beta cDNA, the libraries had unique molecular identifiers in them. Each CDR3 protein gets one entry after TCRdb re-called the PCR reads with MiXCR. The sample lists some 690,000 distinct CDR3 sequences, roughly three fifths occurring once. Antigens of these TCRs are unknown. Study conclusions and caveats: Elevated frequency relative to controls characterized four or five TRBV segments in patients, TRBV5-6, TRBV5-1 and TRBV20-1 among them.

Input material: blood. These receptors were obtained from a girl aged 2 to 10 with multiple sclerosis.

A few counts support this clonotype. The chain joins TRBV6-2 or TRBV6-3 to TRBJ1-5; 10 bases line up with TRBD1. The V and J ends lost 6 bases and 7 bases, in that order; junction bases with no gene match: 6. In germline, CDR1 is MNHEY, CDR2 SVGEGT. CDR3 size: 14 residues. CDR3 protein: CASSQTGGIQPQHF. The CDR3 DNA follows: TGTGCCAGCAGCCAGACAGGGGGCATACAGCCCCAGCATTTT.

CDR3 protein: CATSDSHVNYGYTF. CDR3 DNA sequence: TGTGCCACCAGTGATTCTCACGTAAACTATGGCTACACCTTC. The V call is TRBV24-1, the J call TRBJ1-2; D gene unclear. Germline V gene sequence: CDR1 KGHDR, CDR2 SFDVKD. The V end lost 2 bases, the J end lost 2 bases, and 8 bases lay between the germline ends. The CDR3 extends over 14 amino acids.

This chain links TRBV20-1 with TRBJ2-3; 10 bases map to TRBD2. CDR3 length: 14 amino acids. With 5 bases clipped from V and 4 bases from J, the junction kept 6 bases outside the gene matches. The germline V gene has CDR1 DFQATT and CDR2 SNEGSKA (reference sequence). Written as DNA, the CDR3 is TGCAGTGCTGTAAGCGGGAGGGCCCCAGATACGCAGTATTTT. Translation: CSAVSGRAPDTQYF.

This clonotype turned up a few times. At one end the junction does not follow the germline gene, possibly because of a read error. The chain recombines TRBV29-1 with TRBJ2-3; 9 bases align to TRBD1. Germline V gene data show CDR1 as SQVTM and CDR2 as ANQGSEA. The CDR3 is 16 amino acids. The CDR3 coding sequence is TGCAGCGTTGAACCCGGGACAGGGATGATTGGAGATACACAGTATTTT. Translation: CSVEPGTGMIGDTQYF.

The rearrangement links TRBV6-4 to TRBJ1-1; D gene ambiguous. Germline CDR1 and CDR2: MRHNA and SNTAGT. The CDR3 runs 13 residues. V lost 6 bases and J lost 0, with 8 bases in between. The CDR3 reads CASRQSMNTEAFF. The CDR3 region has the DNA TGTGCCAGCAGACAGAGCATGAACACTGAAGCTTTCTTT.

The genes are TRBV20-1 and TRBJ1-2; D possibly corresponds to TRBD1 (6 bases). The CDR3 loop spans 14 amino acids. V shed 3 bases and J shed 3 bases, with 14 bases lying between them. Per germline, CDR1 DFQATT and CDR2 SNEGSKA (reference sequence). CDR3 sequence reads: CSASRDIVDYGYTF. The CDR3 DNA reads as TGCAGTGCTAGCCGGGACATTGTTGACTATGGCTACACCTTC.

V gene TRBV13 combines with J gene TRBJ2-1; the match to TRBD1 covers 11 bases. The germline CDR1 and CDR2 sequences are PRHDT and FYEKMQ (reference sequence). The CDR3 spans 17 residues. V trimming: 5 bases; J trimming: 6 bases; junction bases outside the gene matches: 12. The CDR3 region is CASSLTETDRGRNEQFF. DNA of the CDR3: TGTGCCAGCAGCCTGACAGAGACGGACAGGGGGCGCAATGAGCAGTTCTTC.

V gene TRBV27 combines with J gene TRBJ2-4; D perhaps matches TRBD1 (6 bases). CDR1 and CDR2 from the germline V gene are MNHEY and SMNVEV (reference sequence). Trimming cost V 6 bases and J 6 bases, with 21 bases left between them. This CDR3 is built from 16 residues. CDR3 in DNA: TGTGCCAGCAGGGCAACAGGGTTTACGGAGGTAAACATTCAGTACTTC. This encodes CASRATGFTEVNIQYF.

This clonotype was detected only a few times. The chain links TRBV5-1 to TRBJ2-3; TRBD1 matches at 8 bases. Looked up from germline, CDR1 is SGHRS and CDR2 is YFSETQ. The V and J ends lost 4 bases and 4 bases, in that order; junction bases with no gene match: 5. This CDR3 region has 14 residues. CDR3 loop: CASSKARGPDTQYF. As DNA, the CDR3 is TGCGCCAGCAGCAAGGCCAGGGGGCCAGATACGCAGTATTTT.

The J gene is TRBJ2-6, the V gene TRBV2; TRBD1 might be the D (5 bases). The V end lost 2 bases, the J end lost 2 bases, and 7 bases lay between the germline ends. CDR1 is SNHLY and CDR2 is FYNNEI in the germline V gene. The CDR3 totals 15 residues. The CDR3 region has the DNA TGTGCCAGCAGTGAACAGGGCACTGGGGCCAACGTCCTGACTTTC. Translated: CASSEQGTGANVLTF.

This rearrangement joins TRBV7-2 to TRBJ1-1; D gene unclear. Trimming shortened V by 1 base and J by 4 bases, and 7 bases separated the two germline ends. Germline V gene sequence: CDR1 SGHTA, CDR2 FQGNSA. The CDR3 consists of 13 residues. CDR3 coding DNA: TGTGCCAGCAGCTTAGACCCGCTCACTGAAGCTTTCTTT. Translation gives CASSLDPLTEAFF.

The genes are TRBV12-3 or TRBV12-4 and TRBJ2-5, with D possibly TRBD1 on 6 matching bases. This CDR3 is 13 amino acids long. Deletions cut 7 bases from V and 6 bases from J, with 15 bases between. The CDR3 DNA follows: TGTGCCAGCACCCAACAGGGCGCGAAGACCCAGTACTTC. As protein: CASTQQGAKTQYF.

The rearrangement joins TRBV7-9 to TRBJ2-1; 13 bases align to TRBD2. Germline lookup yields CDR1 SEHNR and CDR2 FQNEAQ (reference sequence). J lost 3 bases, V lost 1 base, and 6 bases had no gene match. This CDR3 contains 18 residues. DNA of the CDR3: TGTGCCAGCAGCTTAGGACTAGCGGGAGGCCTTTTCTACAATGAGCAGTTCTTC. This encodes CASSLGLAGGLFYNEQFF.

CDR3 residues: CSVEFVTQGALGEAFF. In DNA form, the CDR3 reads TGCAGCGTTGAGTTTGTAACGCAGGGGGCTTTGGGTGAAGCTTTCTTT. This chain links TRBV29-1 with TRBJ1-1, with 8 nucleotides matching TRBD1. The CDR3 is 16 amino acids. Germline values: CDR1 SQVTM, CDR2 ANQGSEA. With 3 bases clipped from V and 7 bases from J, the junction kept 16 bases outside the gene matches.

CDR3 sequence reads: CASNALADNEQFF. CDR3 in DNA: TGTGCCAGCAATGCTCTAGCGGATAATGAGCAGTTCTTC. J is TRBJ2-1 and V is TRBV6-5, with 7 nucleotides matching TRBD2. There are 13 residues in the CDR3. Germline loops: CDR1 MNHEY, CDR2 SVGAGI. The V segment lost 7 bases and the J segment 7 bases; nucleotides outside the gene matches: 7.

V is TRBV20-1 and J is TRBJ2-4; D gene ambiguous. The J call is in doubt because the DNA end fits TRBJ2-7 better. The CDR3 has 12 amino acids. Per the germline V gene, CDR1 is DFQATT and CDR2 is SNEGSKA (reference sequence). The CDR3 DNA is TGCAGTGCTAGATCGCTTAGACCCGAGCAGTACTTC. Translating gives CSARSLRPEQYF.

For this clonotype: One end of the junction fails to match germline, which may point to a read error. The rearrangement joins TRBV10-2 to TRBJ2-5; possibly TRBD2 for D (6 bases). The CDR3 runs to 12 residues. Germline CDR1 WSHSY, CDR2 SAAADI. The CDR3 DNA reads TGTGCCAGCAGTGAAGGAGGGGAGACCCAGTACTTC. Protein sequence: CASSEGGETQYF.

This rearrangement joins TRBV15 to TRBJ2-2; no definite D call. The CDR3 is 18 amino acids. V was cut by 3 bases and J by 6 bases, with 23 bases left in between. CDR1 and CDR2 from the germline V gene are LNHNV and YYDKDF (reference sequence). In DNA, the CDR3 is TGTGCCACCAGCAGGAGAATGGATTACAACGCTCCAGCCGGGGAGCTGTTTTTT. This translates into CATSRRMDYNAPAGELFF.

The V and J genes are TRBV12-3 or TRBV12-4 and TRBJ1-5, with 8 bases matching TRBD1. This CDR3 spans 15 amino acids. J was trimmed by 5 bases and V by 1 base; bases with no gene match: 4. As DNA, the CDR3 is TGTGCCAGCAGTTTAGGCAGGGGGCCGGATCAGCCCCAGCATTTT. It is translated as CASSLGRGPDQPQHF.

Comment on this clonotype: The junction departs from germline at one end; a sequencing error may be responsible. The rearrangement uses TRBV6-1 and TRBJ2-5; 8 bases align to TRBD2. The CDR3 loop spans 14 amino acids. Germline V lookup: CDR1 MNHNS, CDR2 SASEGT. The CDR3, as DNA: TGTGCCGGCAGCCTGGGACTAGACCTATGGACCCAGTACTTC. This encodes CAGSLGLDLWTQYF.

This chain uses TRBV6-4 with TRBJ2-3, with 11 bases matching TRBD2. From germline, CDR1 is MRHNA and CDR2 SNTAGT. V was pared by 5 bases and J by 10 bases, with 20 bases of the junction left unmatched. The CDR3 extends over 18 amino acids. The CDR3 DNA sequence: TGTGCCAGCAGTCCGTCGGCGTTAGAGCTAGCGGGGGGTTCTGCGCAGTATTTT. It is translated as CASSPSALELAGGSAQYF.